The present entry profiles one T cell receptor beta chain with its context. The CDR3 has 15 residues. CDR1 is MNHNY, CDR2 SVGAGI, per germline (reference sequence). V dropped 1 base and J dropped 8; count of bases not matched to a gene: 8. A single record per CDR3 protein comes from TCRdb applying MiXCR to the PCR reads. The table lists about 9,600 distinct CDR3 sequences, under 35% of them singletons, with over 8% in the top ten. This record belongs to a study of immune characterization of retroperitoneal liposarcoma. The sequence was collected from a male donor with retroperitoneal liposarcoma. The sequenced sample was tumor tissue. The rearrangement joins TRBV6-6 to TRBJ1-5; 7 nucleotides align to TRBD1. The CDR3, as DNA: TGTGCCAGCAGTTACTTAATCGACAGGGCAAAGCCCCAGCATTTT. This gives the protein CASSYLIDRAKPQHF.